This T cell receptor (beta chain) was identified during a study of blood T cell repertoires in COVID-19. TCRdb keeps only in-frame clones here, not all; method: immunoSEQ multiplex PCR. Of around 130,000 clones listed, about four fifths were seen once; the top ten hold about 17%. CDR3 length: 16 amino acids. The V gene's germline CDR1 is SEHNR and CDR2 FQNEAQ (reference sequence). The ends were cut back, 5 bases at V and 4 bases at J, with 20 bases in the middle. The V and J genes are TRBV7-9 and TRBJ1-1; a possible D gene is TRBD1 (6 bases). The sequence derives from a woman between 45 and 60 years old with acute or convalescent COVID-19. The sequenced sample consisted of peripheral blood. This CDR3 reads CASSRTRGAGVTEAFF. DNA for the CDR3: TGTGCCAGCAGCCGAACCCGTGGGGCAGGGGTCACTGAAGCTTTCTTT.